This T cell receptor beta chain derives from a study of blood T cells in healthy people across ages. The V and J ends lost 0 bases and 1 base respectively, with 18 bases between them. This CDR3 has 17 residues. Germline loops: CDR1 DFQATT, CDR2 SNEGSKA (reference sequence). Comments on this clonotype: Its antigen is currently unknown. A much larger clone is a single base away; this may be a read error.

Donor samples were obtained from healthy Caucasian individuals from Russia, aged about 6 to 95. A sample-barcoded 5' primer and a J-beta primer mix were used in a second PCR of roughly 7 to 12 cycles. A template-switch adaptor containing 12 random nucleotides labeled each cDNA molecule. TCRdb used MiXCR to reprocess the 5' RACE reads, holding one entry per CDR3 protein. The data show fewer than 800,000 distinct CDR3 sequences, about 34% seen once. Study observations and caveats: Diversity estimates from one million T cells were considered underestimates. Per million T cells, the diversity of TCR beta decreased roughly linearly as age advanced.

The chain carries TRBV20-1 and TRBJ2-5; possibly TRBD1 or TRBD2 for D (6 bases each). This sequence originates from an elderly woman in good health. The source material was blood. CDR3 in amino acids: CSARDQNREDIQETQYF. The CDR3 DNA follows: TGCAGTGCTAGAGATCAAAACAGGGAGGACATCCAAGAGACCCAGTACTTC.